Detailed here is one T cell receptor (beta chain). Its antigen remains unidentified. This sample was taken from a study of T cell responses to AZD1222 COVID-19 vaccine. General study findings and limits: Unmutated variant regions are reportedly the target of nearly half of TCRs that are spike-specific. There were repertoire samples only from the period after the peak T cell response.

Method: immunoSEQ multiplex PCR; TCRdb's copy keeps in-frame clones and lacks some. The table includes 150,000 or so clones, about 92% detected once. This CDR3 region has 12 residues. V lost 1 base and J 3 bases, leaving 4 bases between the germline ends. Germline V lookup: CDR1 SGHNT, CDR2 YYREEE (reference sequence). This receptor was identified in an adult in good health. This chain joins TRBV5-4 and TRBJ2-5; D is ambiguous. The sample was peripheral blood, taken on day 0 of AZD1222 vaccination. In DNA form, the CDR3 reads TGTGCCAGCAGCTTGACGGAAGAGACCCAGTACTTC. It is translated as CASSLTEETQYF.